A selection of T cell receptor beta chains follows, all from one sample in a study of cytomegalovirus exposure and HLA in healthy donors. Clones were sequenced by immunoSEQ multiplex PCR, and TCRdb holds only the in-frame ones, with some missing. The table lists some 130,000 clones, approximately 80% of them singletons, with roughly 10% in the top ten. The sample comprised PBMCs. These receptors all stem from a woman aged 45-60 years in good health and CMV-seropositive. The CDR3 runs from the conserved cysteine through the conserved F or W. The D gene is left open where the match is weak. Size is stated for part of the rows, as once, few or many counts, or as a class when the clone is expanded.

cdr3_aa: CAISESTASNSPLHF
cdr3_nt: TGTGCCATCAGTGAATCGACAGCTTCTAATTCACCCCTCCACTTT
v_call: TRBV10-3
d_call: NA
clone_size: NA
j_call: TRBJ1-6

cdr3_aa: CASSIMIGEQETQYF
cdr3_nt: TGTGCCAGTAGTATAATGATCGGGGAGCAAGAGACCCAGTACTTC
v_call: TRBV19
d_call: NA
clone_size: NA
j_call: TRBJ2-5

cdr3_aa: CASSAPTGENSPLHF
cdr3_nt: TGTGCCAGCAGCGCCCCGACAGGGGAGAATTCACCCCTCCACTTT
v_call: TRBV9
d_call: TRBD1
clone_size: NA
j_call: TRBJ1-6

cdr3_aa: CASSAVQLAKNIQYF
cdr3_nt: TGTGCCAGCAGTGCGGTGCAACTAGCCAAAAACATTCAGTACTTC
v_call: TRBV2
d_call: NA
clone_size: few
j_call: TRBJ2-4

cdr3_aa: CASSSRGGGLGGYEQYF
cdr3_nt: TGTGCCAGCAGCTCCCGTGGCGGAGGTCTGGGGGGCTACGAGCAGTACTTC
v_call: TRBV11-2
d_call: NA
clone_size: once
j_call: TRBJ2-7

cdr3_aa: CSSSLSVQPQHF
cdr3_nt: TGTTCCAGCAGCCTGTCCGTACAGCCCCAGCATTTT
v_call: TRBV7-9
d_call: NA
clone_size: NA
j_call: TRBJ1-5

cdr3_aa: CARSLVRDINIDEQFF
cdr3_nt: TGTGCCAGAAGCTTAGTAAGGGACATAAATATAGATGAGCAGTTCTTC
v_call: TRBV7-5
d_call: NA
clone_size: NA
j_call: TRBJ2-1

cdr3_aa: CATSRDHTSNSGNTIYF
cdr3_nt: TGTGCCACCAGCAGAGATCACACCTCGAACTCTGGAAACACCATATATTTT
v_call: TRBV15
d_call: NA
clone_size: NA
j_call: TRBJ1-3

cdr3_aa: CASSPGQGVYLNIQYF
cdr3_nt: TGCGCCAGCAGCCCTGGACAGGGTGTCTACCTGAACATTCAGTACTTC
v_call: TRBV5-1
d_call: TRBD1
clone_size: once
j_call: TRBJ2-4

cdr3_aa: CASSVVTGELFF
cdr3_nt: TGTGCCAGCAGCGTAGTAACCGGGGAGCTGTTTTTT
v_call: TRBV9
d_call: NA
clone_size: NA
j_call: TRBJ2-2

cdr3_aa: CASSLGTGGNTIYF
cdr3_nt: TGTGCCAGCAGCCTAGGGACAGGCGGAAACACCATATATTTT
v_call: TRBV7-6
d_call: TRBD1
clone_size: once
j_call: TRBJ1-3

cdr3_aa: CASSATGVPYNEQFF
cdr3_nt: TGTGCCAGCAGCGCAACAGGGGTCCCCTACAATGAGCAGTTCTTC
v_call: TRBV9
d_call: TRBD1
clone_size: NA
j_call: TRBJ2-1

cdr3_aa: CASSPTGGRGTEAFF
cdr3_nt: TGTGCCAGTAGTCCGACAGGGGGTCGGGGCACTGAAGCTTTCTTT
v_call: TRBV19
d_call: TRBD1
clone_size: NA
j_call: TRBJ1-1

cdr3_aa: CASSLYGTPTSEAFF
cdr3_nt: TGTGCCAGCAGCTTGTACGGGACACCAACCTCCGAAGCTTTCTTT
v_call: TRBV5-5
d_call: NA
clone_size: NA
j_call: TRBJ1-1

cdr3_aa: CASSQDGDSLRSTF
cdr3_nt: TGTGCCAGCAGCCAAGATGGGGACTCCCTGAGGAGCACCTTC
v_call: TRBV4-2
d_call: NA
clone_size: NA
j_call: TRBJ1-2

cdr3_aa: CASIRTNEMRTEAFF
cdr3_nt: TGTGCCAGCATCCGGACAAACGAAATGCGGACTGAAGCTTTCTTT
v_call: TRBV2
d_call: NA
clone_size: NA
j_call: TRBJ1-1